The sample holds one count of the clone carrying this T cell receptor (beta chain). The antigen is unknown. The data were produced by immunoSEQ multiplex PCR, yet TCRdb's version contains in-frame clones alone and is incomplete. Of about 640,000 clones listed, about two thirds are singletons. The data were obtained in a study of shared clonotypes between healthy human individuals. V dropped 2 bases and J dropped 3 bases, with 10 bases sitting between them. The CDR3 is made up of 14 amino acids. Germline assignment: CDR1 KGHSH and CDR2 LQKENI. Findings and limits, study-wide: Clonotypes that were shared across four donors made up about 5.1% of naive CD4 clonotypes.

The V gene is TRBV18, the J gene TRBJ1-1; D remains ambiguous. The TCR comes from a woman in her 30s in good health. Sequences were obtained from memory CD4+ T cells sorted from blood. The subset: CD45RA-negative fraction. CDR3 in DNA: TGTGCCAGCTCACCAGCGGGCGGGTACACTGAAGCTTTCTTT. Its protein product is CASSPAGGYTEAFF. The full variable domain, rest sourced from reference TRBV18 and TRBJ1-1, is NAGVMQNPRHLVRRRGQEARLRCSPMKGHSHVYWYRQLPEEGLKFMVYLQKENIIDESGMPKERFSAEFPKEGPSILRIQQVVRGDSAAYFCASSPAGGYTEAFFGQGTRLTVV.